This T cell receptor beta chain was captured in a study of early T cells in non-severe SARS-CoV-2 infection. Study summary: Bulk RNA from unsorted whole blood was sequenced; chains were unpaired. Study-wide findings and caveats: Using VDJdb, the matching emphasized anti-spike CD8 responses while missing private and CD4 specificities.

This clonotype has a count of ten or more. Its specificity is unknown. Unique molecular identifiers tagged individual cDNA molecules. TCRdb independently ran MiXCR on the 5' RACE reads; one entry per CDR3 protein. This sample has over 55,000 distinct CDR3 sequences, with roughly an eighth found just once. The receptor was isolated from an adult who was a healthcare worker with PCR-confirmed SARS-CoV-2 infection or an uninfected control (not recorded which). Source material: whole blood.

CDR3: CAGGRGHYGYTF. The CDR3 DNA sequence: TGTGCCGGAGGGAGAGGGCATTACGGCTACACCTTC. The V gene is TRBV12-3 or TRBV12-4, the J gene TRBJ1-2; D gene uncertain. The CDR3 sequence is 12 residues long. V shed 11 bases and J shed 8 bases, with 18 bases lying between them.